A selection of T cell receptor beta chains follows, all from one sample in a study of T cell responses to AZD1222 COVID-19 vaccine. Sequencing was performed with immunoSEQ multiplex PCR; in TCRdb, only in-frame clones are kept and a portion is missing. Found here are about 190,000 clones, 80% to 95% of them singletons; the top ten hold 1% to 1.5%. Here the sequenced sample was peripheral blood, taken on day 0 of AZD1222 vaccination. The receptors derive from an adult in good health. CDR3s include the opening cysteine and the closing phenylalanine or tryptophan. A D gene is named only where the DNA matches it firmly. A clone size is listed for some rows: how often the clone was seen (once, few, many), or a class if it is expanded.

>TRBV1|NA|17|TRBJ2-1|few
CTSSQEPEGTLYNEQFF
TGCACCAGCAGCCAAGAGCCCGAGGGGACTCTATACAATGAGCAGTTCTTC
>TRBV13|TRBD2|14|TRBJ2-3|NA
CASSLSGVTDTQYF
TGTGCCAGCAGCTTAAGCGGGGTCACAGATACGCAGTATTTT
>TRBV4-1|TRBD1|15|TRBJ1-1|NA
CASSHVQGAGTEAFF
TGCGCCAGCAGCCATGTACAGGGGGCGGGCACTGAAGCTTTCTTT
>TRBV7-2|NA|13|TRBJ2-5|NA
CASSFVGEETQYF
TGTGCCAGCAGCTTTGTAGGGGAAGAGACCCAGTACTTC
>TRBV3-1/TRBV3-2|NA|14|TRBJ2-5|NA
CASSPSQGGETQYF
TGTGCCAGCAGCCCTTCGCAGGGAGGAGAGACCCAGTACTTC
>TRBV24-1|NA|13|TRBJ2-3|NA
CATSEGGTDTQYF
TGTGCCACCAGTGAAGGAGGCACAGATACGCAGTATTTT
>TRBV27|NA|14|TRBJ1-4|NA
CASSGASTNEKLFF
TGTGCCAGCAGCGGGGCCTCAACTAATGAAAAACTGTTTTTT
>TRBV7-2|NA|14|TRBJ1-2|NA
CASSVSRTQSGYTF
TGTGCCAGCAGCGTCAGCCGAACTCAGTCTGGCTACACCTTC
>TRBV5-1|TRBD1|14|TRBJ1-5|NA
CASSSGTANQPQHF
TGCGCCAGCAGCTCCGGGACAGCCAATCAGCCCCAGCATTTT
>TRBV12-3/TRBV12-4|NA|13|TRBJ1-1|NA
CASSLAGGTEAFF
TGTGCCAGCAGTTTAGCGGGGGGCACTGAAGCTTTCTTT
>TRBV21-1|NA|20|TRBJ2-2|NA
CASSNLIRGASHRYTGELFF
TGTGCCAGCAGCAATTTAATTAGGGGGGCCTCTCACCGATACACCGGGGAGCTGTTTTTT
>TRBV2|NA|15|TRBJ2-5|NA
CASSSATGLRETQYF
TGTGCCAGCAGTTCCGCGACAGGCCTAAGGGAGACCCAGTACTTC
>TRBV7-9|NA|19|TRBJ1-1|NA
CASSPTGSADGFMNTEAFF
TGTGCCAGCAGCCCGACGGGGAGCGCTGATGGGTTCATGAACACTGAAGCTTTCTTT
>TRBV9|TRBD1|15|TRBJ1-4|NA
CASSVEGQGYEKLFF
TGTGCCAGCAGCGTAGAAGGACAGGGTTATGAAAAACTGTTTTTT
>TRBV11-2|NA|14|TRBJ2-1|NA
CASSLDPRWLEQFF
TGTGCCAGCAGCTTAGATCCCCGGTGGCTGGAGCAGTTCTTC
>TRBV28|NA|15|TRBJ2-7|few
CASRSPTDRVAEQYF
TGTGCCAGCAGGAGTCCGACAGACCGGGTCGCCGAGCAGTACTTC
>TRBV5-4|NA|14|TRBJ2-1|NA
CASSLEVSRNEQFF
TGTGCCAGCAGCTTGGAGGTTTCCCGGAATGAGCAGTTCTTC
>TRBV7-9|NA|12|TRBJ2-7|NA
CASSQTGNEQYF
TGTGCCAGCAGCCAGACAGGTAACGAGCAGTACTTC